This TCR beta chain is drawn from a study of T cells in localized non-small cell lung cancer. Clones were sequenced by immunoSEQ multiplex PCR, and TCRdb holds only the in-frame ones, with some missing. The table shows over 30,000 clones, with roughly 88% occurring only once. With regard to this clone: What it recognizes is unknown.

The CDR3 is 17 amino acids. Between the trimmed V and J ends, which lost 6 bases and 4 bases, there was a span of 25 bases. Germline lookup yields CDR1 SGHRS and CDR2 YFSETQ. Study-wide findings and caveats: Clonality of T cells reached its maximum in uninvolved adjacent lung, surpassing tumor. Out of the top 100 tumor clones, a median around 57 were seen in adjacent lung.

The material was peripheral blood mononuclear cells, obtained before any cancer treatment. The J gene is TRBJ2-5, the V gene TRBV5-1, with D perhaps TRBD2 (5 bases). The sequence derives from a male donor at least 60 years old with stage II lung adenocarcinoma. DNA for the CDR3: TGCGCCAGCACCCTCTTAACTAGGACGGGATTGGGAGAGACCCAGTACTTC. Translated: CASTLLTRTGLGETQYF.